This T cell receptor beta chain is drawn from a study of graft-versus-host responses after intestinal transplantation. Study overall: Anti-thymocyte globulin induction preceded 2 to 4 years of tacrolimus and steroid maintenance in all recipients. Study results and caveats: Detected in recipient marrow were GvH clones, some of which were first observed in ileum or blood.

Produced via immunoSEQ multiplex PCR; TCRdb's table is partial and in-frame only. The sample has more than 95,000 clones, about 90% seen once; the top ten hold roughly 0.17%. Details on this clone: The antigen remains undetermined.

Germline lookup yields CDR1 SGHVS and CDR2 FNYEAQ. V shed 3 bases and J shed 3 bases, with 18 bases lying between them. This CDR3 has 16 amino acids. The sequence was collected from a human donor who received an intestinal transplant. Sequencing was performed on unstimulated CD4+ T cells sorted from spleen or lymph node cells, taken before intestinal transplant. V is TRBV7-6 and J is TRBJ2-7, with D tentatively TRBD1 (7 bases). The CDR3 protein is CASSFPGRGASYEQYF. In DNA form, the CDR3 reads TGTGCCAGCAGCTTCCCCGGCAGGGGGGCTAGCTACGAGCAGTACTTC.